This is a list of T cell receptor beta chains from one sample in a study of blood T cell repertoires in COVID-19. Some clones are missing from TCRdb's copy, which holds only in-frame ones; the method was immunoSEQ multiplex PCR. The data contain 90,000 or so clones, 84% of them singletons. The sample taken for sequencing was peripheral blood. The receptor source for this set is a man in his 60s with acute or convalescent COVID-19. Each CDR3 is given with its conserved first and last residue. For some rows the clone size is stated as once, few or many, or as a class when expanded; others skip it.

V gene: TRBV19; clone size: few; CDR3 protein: CATRTGGPYNEQFF
V gene: TRBV18; clone size: -; CDR3 protein: CASSPTMNRDPARNTIYF
V gene: TRBV24-1; clone size: -; CDR3 protein: CATSDARGPTDTQYF
V gene: TRBV4-3; clone size: -; CDR3 protein: CASSLTGTDGDEQYF
V gene: TRBV6-1; clone size: -; CDR3 protein: CASSEAHRVNGYTF
V gene: TRBV7-9; clone size: -; CDR3 protein: CASSLEGAIYNSPLHF
V gene: TRBV5-6; clone size: -; CDR3 protein: CASSSFGAGLYEQYF
V gene: TRBV7-2; clone size: -; CDR3 protein: CASRTVPGDISTEAFF
V gene: TRBV9; clone size: once; CDR3 protein: CASSMLAGAINEQFF
V gene: TRBV5-1; clone size: -; CDR3 protein: CASSLTSRDRGRDSTGELFF
V gene: TRBV15; clone size: -; CDR3 protein: CATSPRTEIKNTEAFF
V gene: TRBV24-1; clone size: -; CDR3 protein: CATSDYGTGGSYNEQFF
V gene: TRBV5-1; clone size: -; CDR3 protein: CASSLMDRAASTF
V gene: TRBV4-3; clone size: -; CDR3 protein: CASSQGQTLNTEAFF
V gene: TRBV6-5; clone size: -; CDR3 protein: CASSLRGATNEKLFF
V gene: TRBV11-2; clone size: -; CDR3 protein: CASSLIPSGGAWGNEQFF
V gene: TRBV24-1; clone size: once; CDR3 protein: CATSDSTKGGEKLFF
V gene: TRBV7-2; clone size: -; CDR3 protein: CASSRDRAVGQPQHF
V gene: TRBV19; clone size: -; CDR3 protein: CASSVQGIDTQYF
V gene: TRBV6-1; clone size: -; CDR3 protein: CASRGTSGAYTQYF
V gene: TRBV7-2; clone size: -; CDR3 protein: CASSSRTGGNQPQHF
V gene: TRBV2; clone size: -; CDR3 protein: CASSQRSPLGGSPLHF
V gene: TRBV4-1; clone size: -; CDR3 protein: CASRRVGGRGSGNTIYF
V gene: TRBV19; clone size: -; CDR3 protein: CATLGRGYGYTF
V gene: TRBV18; clone size: -; CDR3 protein: CASSPRVVGPYQETQYF
V gene: TRBV3-1/TRBV3-2; clone size: once; CDR3 protein: CASSYSYGYTF
V gene: TRBV30; clone size: -; CDR3 protein: CAWSSPGHRILTDTQYF
V gene: TRBV6-1; clone size: once; CDR3 protein: CASSEQLTGGLETQYF
V gene: TRBV27; clone size: -; CDR3 protein: CASSWGLTGELFF